The 18 T cell receptor beta chains listed next were all sequenced from one sample in a study of T cell repertoires in cytomegalovirus infection. Their antigen targets remain unknown. Via MiXCR, TCRdb re-called the reads, giving one row per CDR3 protein. The sample lists approximately 76,000 distinct CDR3 sequences; 20% to 30% were seen once. Sequenced here: CD8+ T cells from cultured PBMCs, sampled from culture after CMV antigen stimulation. The origin of the receptors is a human donor in good health (CMV status not recorded). Some clones in this sample may be carry-over from other donors' samples.

As concerns this clonotype: Being one base from a much bigger clone, this may be a read error. The rearrangement joins TRBV7-6 to TRBJ1-1; 8 positions match TRBD1. Germline-derived CDR1 and CDR2 are SGHVS and FNYEAQ. The V segment lost 5 bases and the J segment 10 bases; nucleotides outside the gene matches: 15. The CDR3 consists of 15 residues. As DNA, the CDR3 is TGTGCCAGCAGCCCCGGACAGGGATATGGGGATGTAGCTTTCTTT. As protein: CASSPGQGYGDVAFF.

This clonotype counts as medium-sized. J is TRBJ2-1 and V is TRBV6-1; D may match TRBD1 or TRBD2 (6 bases each). Germline CDR1 reads MNHNS; CDR2 reads SASEGT. The CDR3 is 12 amino acids. The germline V and J ends were trimmed by 2 bases and 12 bases, with 11 bases remaining between them. CDR3 in amino acids: CASSESGGGQFF. CDR3 bases: TGTGCCAGCAGTGAATCAGGAGGGGGGCAGTTCTTC.

This clonotype occurred once. The rearrangement links TRBV2 to TRBJ2-7; 9 nucleotides agree with TRBD1. Germline V gene data show CDR1 as SNHLY and CDR2 as FYNNEI. Unmatched junction bases numbered 4, after V lost 8 bases and J lost 2 bases. CDR3 length equals 13 residues. The CDR3, as DNA: TGTGCCAGCGTCGGGACAGGGACCTACGAGCAGTACTTC. Its protein product is CASVGTGTYEQYF.

CDR3 nucleotides: TGTGCCAGCAGTTACTCTCCCCTCGACTATGGCTACACCTTC. Encoded protein: CASSYSPLDYGYTF. The chain recombines TRBV6-6 with TRBJ1-2; D is undetermined. V lost 0 bases, J lost 3 bases, and 8 bases lay in between. Germline-derived CDR1 and CDR2 are MNHNY and SVGAGI (reference sequence). This CDR3 spans 14 amino acids.

CDR3: CASSSSGKGQYF. The CDR3 nucleotides read TGTGCCAGCAGTTCATCAGGGAAGGGGCAGTACTTC. The chain joins TRBV6-2 or TRBV6-3 to TRBJ2-7; D possibly corresponds to TRBD1 (5 bases). V lost 4 bases and J 9 bases, leaving 13 bases between the germline ends. The length of the CDR3 is 12 residues. CDR1 MNHEY and CDR2 SVGEGT come from the germline V gene.

This clonotype was counted at least ten times. The chain has TRBV7-8 and TRBJ2-5; 8 nucleotides align to TRBD2. The CDR3 extends over 14 amino acids. V was pared by 5 bases and J by 5 bases, with 7 bases of the junction left unmatched. Germline lookup yields CDR1 SGHVS and CDR2 FQNEAQ. The CDR3 DNA reads TGTGCCAGCAGCGCGGGACTAGGGGGGGAGACCCAGTACTTC. Amino acid sequence: CASSAGLGGETQYF.

There are many counts of this clonotype. The chain recombines TRBV6-2 or TRBV6-3 with TRBJ2-7; 9 bases are shared with TRBD2. Germline CDR1 MNHEY, CDR2 SVGEGT. J lost 2 bases, V lost 5 bases, and 7 bases had no gene match. CDR3 size: 15 residues. CDR3 protein: CASSQGLAKTYEQYF. The DNA for the CDR3 is TGTGCCAGCAGTCAAGGACTAGCGAAAACCTACGAGCAGTACTTC.

This chain links TRBV4-3 with TRBJ2-1; 8 positions match TRBD2. Germline values: CDR1 LGHNA, CDR2 YSLEER. V shed 0 bases and J 4 bases; nucleotides not matched to a gene: 5. CDR3 length: 16 amino acids. The CDR3 loop reads CASSQDEAGAYNEQFF. The CDR3 DNA reads TGCGCCAGCAGCCAAGATGAAGCGGGAGCGTACAATGAGCAGTTCTTC.

The DNA of the CDR3 is TGTGCCAGCAGCCGAGACAGTGAAGCTTTCTTT. Protein product: CASSRDSEAFF. This rearrangement joins TRBV13 to TRBJ1-1; tentatively, D is TRBD1 (5 bases). V was clipped by 5 bases and J by 7 bases, with 8 bases between them. The CDR3 totals 11 residues. The V gene's germline CDR1 is PRHDT and CDR2 FYEKMQ (reference sequence). Together with reference TRBV13 and TRBJ1-1, the CDR3 gives the full variable domain: AAGVIQSPRHLIKEKRETATLKCYPIPRHDTVYWYQQGPGQDPQFLISFYEKMQSDKGSIPDRFSAQQFSDYHSELNMSSLELGDSALYFCASSRDSEAFFGQGTRLTVV.

This clonotype was counted many times. V is TRBV6-1 and J is TRBJ2-4, with 7 nucleotides matching TRBD2. The V gene's germline CDR1 is MNHNS and CDR2 SASEGT. The CDR3 runs 15 residues. The ends lost 0 bases at V and 9 bases at J; junction bases unmatched: 8. CDR3 nucleotides: TGTGCCAGCAGTGAAGCGCGGGGGAGAGGGCGCATTCAGTACTTC. This translates into CASSEARGRGRIQYF.

This clonotype was observed many times. The chain uses TRBV12-3 or TRBV12-4 and TRBJ1-5; TRBD1 might be the D (5 bases). The CDR3 loop spans 15 amino acids. Trimming cost V 3 bases and J 1 base, with 10 bases left between them. The DNA of the CDR3 is TGTGCCAGCAGTTTGAGTGGACACAGCAATCAGCCCCAGCATTTT. It translates to CASSLSGHSNQPQHF.

The V and J genes are TRBV20-1 and TRBJ2-6; a weak D match, TRBD1 (6 bases). The CDR3 length is 17 residues. Germline V gene data show CDR1 as DFQATT and CDR2 as SNEGSKA (reference sequence). V was shortened by 3 bases and J by 0 bases, with 15 bases between the two germline ends. CDR3 amino acids: CSARGARGDSGANVLTF. The CDR3 DNA sequence: TGCAGTGCTAGGGGGGCCCGGGGAGACTCTGGGGCCAACGTCCTGACTTTC.

This clonotype was seen repeatedly, ten times or more. V usage is TRBV7-6 and J usage is TRBJ2-2, with D possibly TRBD1 on 6 matching bases. Germline CDR1 SGHVS, CDR2 FNYEAQ. The CDR3 runs to 15 residues. Between the trimmed V and J ends, which lost 4 bases and 1 base, there was a span of 10 bases. The DNA of the CDR3 is TGTGCCAGCAGCTCGCGGACAGTGAACACCGGGGAGCTGTTTTTT. The encoded protein is CASSSRTVNTGELFF. The whole variable domain, remainder taken from reference TRBV7-6 and TRBJ2-2, is GAGVSQSPRYKVTKRGQDVALRCDPISGHVSLYWYRQALGQGPEFLTYFNYEAQQDKSGLPNDRFSAERPEGSISTLTIQRTEQRDSAMYRCASSSRTVNTGELFFGEGSRLTVL.

This clonotype was seen many times. The chain employs TRBV7-2 and TRBJ2-3; 9 positions agree with TRBD2. The CDR3 runs to 16 residues. Losses at the gene ends were 1 base for V and 2 bases for J; bases not matched to a gene: 4. Germline V lookup: CDR1 SGHTA, CDR2 FQGNSA. CDR3 DNA: TGTGCCAGCAGCTTAGTCCCTAGCGGGAACACAGATACGCAGTATTTT. This gives the protein CASSLVPSGNTDTQYF.

This chain links TRBV11-2 with TRBJ1-2; TRBD1 aligns across 8 bases. J gave up 3 bases and V 4 bases, and 4 bases lay outside the gene matches. Germline V lookup: CDR1 SGHAT, CDR2 FQNNGV. This CDR3 spans 14 amino acids. In nucleotides, the CDR3 is TGTGCCAGCAGCTCAAAGGACAGGGACTATGGCTACACCTTC. Translated, it gives CASSSKDRDYGYTF.

This clonotype was seen at least ten times. The chain links TRBV7-2 to TRBJ2-5, with TRBD2 matching over 9 bases. The J segment lost 5 bases and the V segment lost 2 bases, leaving 12 bases of the junction unmatched. Germline lookup yields CDR1 SGHTA and CDR2 FQGNSA. CDR3 length: 17 amino acids. This CDR3 is CASSLNGRGGPEETQYF. DNA for the CDR3: TGTGCCAGCAGCTTAAATGGGCGGGGGGGCCCGGAGGAGACCCAGTACTTC.

On this clonotype itself: This may arise from a read error, as a much more abundant clone is one base away. Because it lacks the conserved phenylalanine or tryptophan at the end, this CDR3 is likely a read error. This chain connects TRBV5-1 to TRBJ2-5; D may match TRBD1 or TRBD2 (7 bases each). CDR1 SGHRS and CDR2 YFSETQ come from the germline V gene. The CDR3 is made up of 15 amino acids. Trimming removed 6 bases from V and 1 base from J, with 16 bases in between. The CDR3 nucleotides are TGCGCCAGCAACAACCAGGGGGGGGTCCAAGAGACCCAGTACCTC. As protein: CASNNQGGVQETQYL.

This clonotype was recorded a few times. The CDR3 spells CASTRSQGGGYTF. The CDR3 nucleotides read TGTGCCAGTACCCGCTCACAGGGAGGTGGCTACACCTTC. The chain is built from TRBV19 and TRBJ1-2, with a possible D match to TRBD1 (6 bases). In germline, CDR1 is LNHDA, CDR2 SQIVND (reference sequence). This CDR3 is 13 amino acids long. Trimming removed 7 bases from V and 7 bases from J, with 16 bases in between.